These 7 T cell receptor beta chains were sequenced from one sample in a study of tumor-infiltrating lymphocytes in primary liver carcinoma. Germline DNA was also extracted, while the blood RNA originated from unsorted whole blood. Total RNA amounting to around 540 ng was the source from which TCR beta cDNA was made with a constant-region primer. Library construction for TCR beta comprised three nested multiplex PCR rounds performed with slightly modified ARM-PCR. Amplification in the first two PCR rounds was performed using TRBV1-TRBV30 forward primers and a C-beta reverse primer for about 10 cycles each. TCRdb recomputed calls from the multiplex PCR reads with MiXCR, one row per CDR3 protein. The repertoire holds 250,000 to 350,000 distinct CDR3 sequences, with 50% to 75% as singletons. Sequenced input: peripheral blood. These receptors came from a woman under 40 with primary liver carcinoma and hepatitis B virus infection.

This clonotype was seen at least ten times. The rearrangement joins TRBV11-2 to TRBJ2-7, with D perhaps TRBD2 (6 bases). This CDR3 is 17 amino acids long. Germline V gene sequence: CDR1 SGHAT, CDR2 FQNNGV. V was trimmed by 1 base and J by 2 bases, leaving 18 bases between them. CDR3 sequence (DNA): TGTGCCAGCAGCTTAGCCGGAGGGGCCCATCTCCCCTACGAGCAGTACTTC. This sequence encodes CASSLAGGAHLPYEQYF. Full variable domain (missing parts from reference TRBV11-2 and TRBJ2-7): EAGVAQSPRYKIIEKRQSVAFWCNPISGHATLYWYQQILGQGPKLLIQFQNNGVVDDSQLPKDRFSAERLKGVDSTLKIQPAKLEDSAVYLCASSLAGGAHLPYEQYFGPGTRLTVT.

Of note for this clonotype: One end of the junction does not line up with germline, which may come from a read error. J is TRBJ2-7 and V is TRBV11-2; D is unclear. This CDR3 is 16 amino acids long. The V gene's germline CDR1 is SGHAT and CDR2 FQNNGV. The CDR3: CASSPRKGEAIYERYF. The CDR3 coding sequence is TGTGCCAGCAGTCCCCGAAAAGGAGAGGCTATCTACGAGCGGTACTTC.

As regards this clonotype: Since a much larger clone is just one base distant, this may be a read error. The gene calls are TRBV4-1 and TRBJ2-1; 11 positions agree with TRBD2. Germline CDR1 reads MGHRA; CDR2 reads YSYEKL. This CDR3 comprises 17 residues. The CDR3 coding sequence is TGCGCCAGCAGCCGCACCCTAGCGGGAGGTTCCTACAATGAGGAGTTCTTC. This codes for CASSRTLAGGSYNEEFF.

The chain employs TRBV30 and TRBJ2-3; D perhaps matches TRBD2 (5 bases). The CDR3 runs 15 residues. Germline CDR1 and CDR2: GTSNPN and SVGIG (reference sequence). Trimming shortened V by 1 base and J by 0 bases, and 11 bases separated the two germline ends. CDR3 nucleotides: TGTGCCTGGAGTGGTGGGAGAGCTAGCACAGATACGCAGTATTTT. This encodes CAWSGGRASTDTQYF.

To note about this clonotype: This may come from a read error, since a much larger clone is one base off. The chain is built from TRBV29-1 and TRBJ2-2, with a tentative D call TRBD1 (6 bases). The CDR3 spans 12 residues. Per the germline V gene, CDR1 is SQVTM and CDR2 is ANQGSEA. CDR3 sequence reads: CSVRVGAGEPFF. CDR3 in DNA: TGCAGCGTAAGGGTGGGGGCCGGGGAGCCGTTTTTT.

A note on this clonotype: This may come from a read error, since a much larger clone is one base off. The rearrangement links TRBV4-1 to TRBJ2-5; 12 bases line up with TRBD2. This CDR3 comprises 16 residues. Per the germline V gene, CDR1 is MGHRA and CDR2 is YSYEKL. The CDR3 DNA sequence: TGCGTCAGCAGCCAACTAGCGGGAGGTGTACAAGAGACCCAGTACTTC. The encoded protein is CVSSQLAGGVQETQYF.

As to this clonotype: Possible read error: a much larger clone is one base away. The chain has TRBV7-9 and TRBJ2-7, with D possibly called TRBD1 or TRBD2 (6 bases each). The CDR3 extends over 15 amino acids. Germline loops: CDR1 SEHNR, CDR2 FQNEAQ (reference sequence). CDR3 bases: TGTGCCAGCAGCTCCCTTGAGGGGGGCGACTACGAGGAGTACTTC. It encodes CASSSLEGGDYEEYF.